This TCR beta chain was sequenced during a study of shared clonotypes between healthy human individuals. Each sample came from a Caucasian adult donor living in Nashville, Tennessee. Study-level findings and limits: Researchers sampled blood only, noting tissue repertoires likely differ.

Germline CDR1 is KGHSH and CDR2 is LQKENI. This CDR3 has 14 amino acids. V was pared by 3 bases and J by 12 bases, with 7 bases of the junction left unmatched. As to this clone: The antigen remains unidentified.

As processed by the authors: Without quality scores, immunoSEQ junctional reads could not be filtered like full-length reads. Libraries were prepared by immunoSEQ multiplex PCR; TCRdb keeps only in-frame clonotypes and omits some of them. For V, J and clone size, that table is used; D and trimming come from the DNA. The table records about 2 million clones, about 95% of them present only once. Sequencing was carried out using naive CD4+ T cells sorted from blood. Sample subset: CD45RA+ positively selected. This chain connects TRBV18 to TRBJ2-5; 13 nucleotides agree with TRBD2. This sequence originates from a man between 18 and 29 years old in good health. CDR3: CASSPGTSGARKYF. CDR3 bases: TGTGCCAGCTCACCTGGGACTAGCGGGGCGCGGAAGTACTTC.